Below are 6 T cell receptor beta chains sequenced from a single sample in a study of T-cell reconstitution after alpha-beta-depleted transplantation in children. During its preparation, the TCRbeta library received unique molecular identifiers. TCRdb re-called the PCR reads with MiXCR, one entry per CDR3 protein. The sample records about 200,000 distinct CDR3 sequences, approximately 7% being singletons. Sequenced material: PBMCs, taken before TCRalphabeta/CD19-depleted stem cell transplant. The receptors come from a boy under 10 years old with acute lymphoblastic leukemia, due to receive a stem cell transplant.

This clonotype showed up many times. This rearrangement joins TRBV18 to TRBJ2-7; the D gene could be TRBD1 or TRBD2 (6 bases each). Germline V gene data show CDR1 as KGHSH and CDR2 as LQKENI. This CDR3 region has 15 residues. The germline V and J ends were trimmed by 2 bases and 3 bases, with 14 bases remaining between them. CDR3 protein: CASSPDLGGLYEQYF. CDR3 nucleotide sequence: TGTGCCAGCTCACCAGACTTAGGGGGGCTCTACGAGCAGTACTTC.

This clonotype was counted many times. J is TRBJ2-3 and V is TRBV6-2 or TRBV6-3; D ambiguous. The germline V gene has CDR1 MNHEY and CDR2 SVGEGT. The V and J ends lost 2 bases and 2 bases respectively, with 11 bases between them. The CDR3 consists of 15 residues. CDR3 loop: CASSYQPLHTDTQYF. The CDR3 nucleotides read TGTGCCAGCAGTTACCAGCCCCTCCACACAGATACGCAGTATTTT.

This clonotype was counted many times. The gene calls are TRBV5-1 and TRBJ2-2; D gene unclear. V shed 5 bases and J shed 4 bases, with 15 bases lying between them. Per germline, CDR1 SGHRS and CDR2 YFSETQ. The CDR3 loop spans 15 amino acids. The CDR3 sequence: CASSFASSGTGELFF. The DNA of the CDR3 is TGCGCCAGCAGTTTCGCTTCCTCGGGCACCGGGGAGCTGTTTTTT.

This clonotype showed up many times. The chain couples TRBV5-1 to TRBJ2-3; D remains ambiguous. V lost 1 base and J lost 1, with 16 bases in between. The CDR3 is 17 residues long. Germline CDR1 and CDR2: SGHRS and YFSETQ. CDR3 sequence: CASSLTPLGSGTDTQYF. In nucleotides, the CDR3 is TGCGCCAGCAGCTTGACCCCCCTTGGATCAGGCACAGATACGCAGTATTTT.

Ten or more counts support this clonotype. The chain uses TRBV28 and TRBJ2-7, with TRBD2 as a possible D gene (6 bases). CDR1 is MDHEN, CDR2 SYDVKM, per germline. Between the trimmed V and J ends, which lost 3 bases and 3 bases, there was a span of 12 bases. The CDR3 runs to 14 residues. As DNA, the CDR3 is TGTGCCAGCAGTTTTCCCGGGAGTGGCTACGAGCAGTACTTC. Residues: CASSFPGSGYEQYF.

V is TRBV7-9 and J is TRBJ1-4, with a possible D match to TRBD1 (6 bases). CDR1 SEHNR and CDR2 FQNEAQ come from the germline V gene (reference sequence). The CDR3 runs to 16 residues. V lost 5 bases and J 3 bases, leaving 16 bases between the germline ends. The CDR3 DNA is TGTGCCAGCAGCGCGGGCCCCAAGGGGGCTAATGAAAAACTGTTTTTT. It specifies CASSAGPKGANEKLFF.